The entry that follows covers one T cell receptor (beta chain) sequence. The sample belongs to a study of blood T cell repertoires in COVID-19. Turning to the study itself: Acute-phase and convalescent COVID-19 samples originated in the United States, Italy and Spain. T cells, B-cell-depleted T cells, or PBMCs supplied cDNA or gDNA.

Study processing details: Cell counts per sample came from amplifying reference gene primers. Only in-frame clones appear in the TCRdb table, and some are missing; sequencing was by immunoSEQ multiplex PCR. The V and J calls and the clone size are those of that table, but D and trimming were determined from the DNA. The table has roughly 28,000 clones, just over 85% seen once. V dropped 6 bases and J dropped 4; count of bases not matched to a gene: 9. The CDR3 covers 15 residues. The V gene's germline CDR1 is KGHSH and CDR2 LQKENI. The sample comprised peripheral blood. This rearrangement joins TRBV18 to TRBJ1-1; 9 positions agree with TRBD1. The receptor was isolated from a woman in her forties or fifties with active COVID-19. The CDR3 nucleotides read TGTGCCAGCTCGCCCGGTCAGGACAGGGGCACTGAAGCTTTCTTT. Translating gives CASSPGQDRGTEAFF.